These 29 T cell receptor beta chains were all obtained from the same sample, sequenced in a study of early T cells in non-severe SARS-CoV-2 infection. Each CDR3 protein gets one entry after TCRdb re-called the 5' RACE reads with MiXCR. The repertoire holds tens of thousands of distinct CDR3 sequences, with roughly 10% as singletons. Source: whole blood, taken at baseline. These receptors were taken from an adult who was a healthcare worker with PCR-confirmed SARS-CoV-2 infection or an uninfected control (not recorded which).

This clonotype turned up a few times. The chain joins TRBV19 to TRBJ2-1, with D tentatively TRBD1 (5 bases). The ends were cut back, 8 bases at V and 6 bases at J, with 14 bases in the middle. Germline V lookup: CDR1 LNHDA, CDR2 SQIVND (reference sequence). The CDR3 spans 13 residues. CDR3 bases: TGTGCCAGTCAGTCCAGGGCCCGCAATGAGCAGTTCTTC. It specifies CASQSRARNEQFF.

There are many counts of this clonotype. The chain is built from TRBV10-3 and TRBJ2-3, with D perhaps matching TRBD1 (6 bases). Germline loops: CDR1 ENHRY, CDR2 SYGVKD. The ends were cut back, 3 bases at V and 4 bases at J, with 8 bases in the middle. The CDR3 runs 13 residues. The CDR3 reads CAISEGGPDTQYF. The CDR3 DNA reads as TGTGCCATCAGTGAAGGGGGTCCAGATACGCAGTATTTT.

This clonotype was counted only a few times. This chain links TRBV2 with TRBJ2-7, with no clear D. CDR3 length equals 19 residues. From germline, CDR1 is SNHLY and CDR2 FYNNEI. Trimming left V 7 bases short and J 0 bases short, with 28 bases between. CDR3 in DNA: TGTGCCAGCAAGGCTGGTACGGCTCGGCCAACCCACCACTCCTACGAGCAGTACTTC. Translating it yields CASKAGTARPTHHSYEQYF.

This clonotype turned up a few times. The J gene is TRBJ1-1, the V gene TRBV9, with D uncertain. V was pared by 1 base and J by 6 bases, with 10 bases between. CDR1 SGDLS and CDR2 YYNGEE come from the germline V gene. The CDR3 spans 13 residues. For the CDR3, the DNA is TGTGCCAGCAGCGTATCGGAGGGATCTGAAGCTTTCTTT. Translating gives CASSVSEGSEAFF.

This clonotype showed up many times. The chain links TRBV5-1 to TRBJ1-5; D not certain. The germline CDR1 and CDR2 sequences are SGHRS and YFSETQ. The CDR3 has 16 amino acids. V was cut by 0 bases and J by 4 bases, with 14 bases left in between. The CDR3 coding sequence is TGCGCCAGCAGCTTGGGGGCGGGAGCTGGAAATCAGCCCCAGCATTTT. It codes for CASSLGAGAGNQPQHF.

This clonotype has a count of ten or more. The rearrangement uses TRBV3-1 and TRBJ2-5; perhaps TRBD1 as D (6 bases). Germline-derived CDR1 and CDR2 are LGHDT and YNNKEL (reference sequence). CDR3 length: 16 amino acids. Trimming shortened V by 3 bases and J by 2 bases, and 16 bases separated the two germline ends. The CDR3: CASSHDPGHLQETQYF. For the CDR3, the DNA is TGTGCCAGCAGCCATGATCCGGGACACCTACAAGAGACCCAGTACTTC.

This clonotype was detected only a few times. The chain carries TRBV7-2 and TRBJ1-2, with TRBD1 matching over 11 bases. Germline V gives CDR1 SGHTA, CDR2 FQGNSA. This CDR3 is built from 18 residues. The V gene end was trimmed by 1 base and the J gene end by 0 bases; junction bases not matched to a gene: 7. CDR3 in DNA: TGTGCCAGCAGCTTAGACGGGACAGGGGGAGCAGCTAACTATGGCTACACCTTC. It encodes CASSLDGTGGAANYGYTF.

This clonotype was picked up many times. This chain uses TRBV2 with TRBJ2-3, with 7 bases fitting TRBD2. Trimming removed 9 bases from V and 0 bases from J; junction bases left unmatched: 9. CDR1 is SNHLY, CDR2 FYNNEI, per germline. The CDR3 runs to 15 residues. CDR3 DNA: TGTGCCAGTAGAGGGCCTAGCGGAAGCACAGATACGCAGTATTTT. Amino acid sequence: CASRGPSGSTDTQYF.

There are many counts of this clonotype. This chain joins TRBV12-3 or TRBV12-4 and TRBJ2-2; D remains unclear. CDR3 length: 11 amino acids. V was cut by 3 bases and J by 6 bases, with 2 bases left in between. The CDR3, as DNA: TGTGCCAGCAGTTTTTCCGGGGAGCTGTTTTTT. Protein product: CASSFSGELFF.

This clonotype was recorded many times. V gene TRBV3-1 combines with J gene TRBJ1-1; weak D call: TRBD1 (5 bases). Germline CDR1 and CDR2: LGHDT and YNNKEL (reference sequence). Trimming shortened V by 4 bases and J by 1 base, and 10 bases separated the two germline ends. The CDR3 is 14 residues long. The CDR3 loop is CASSPTTGNTEAFF. The CDR3 DNA follows: TGTGCCAGCAGCCCCACTACAGGGAACACTGAAGCTTTCTTT.

This clonotype was counted ten times or more. The CDR3 protein is CSARPQTAGWVEAFF. DNA of the CDR3: TGCAGTGCTAGACCCCAGACCGCGGGTTGGGTGGAAGCTTTCTTT. V gene TRBV20-1 combines with J gene TRBJ1-1; D remains ambiguous. The ends were cut back, 2 bases at V and 8 bases at J, with 21 bases in the middle. Germline lookup yields CDR1 DFQATT and CDR2 SNEGSKA (reference sequence). CDR3 length: 15 amino acids.

At least ten counts were recorded for this clonotype. The CDR3 region is CASSMQGYEQYF. As DNA, the CDR3 is TGTGCCAGCAGCATGCAGGGGTACGAGCAGTACTTC. The rearrangement links TRBV4-2 to TRBJ2-7; TRBD1 might be the D (6 bases). The germline CDR1 and CDR2 sequences are LGHNA and YNFKEQ. The V and J ends lost 5 bases and 4 bases respectively, with 9 bases between them. CDR3 length: 12 residues.

This clonotype was recorded many times. CDR3 amino acids: CASSQESGSSGRLGTQYF. For the CDR3, the DNA is TGCGCCAGCAGCCAAGAGAGCGGGAGTTCAGGGCGCTTGGGGACCCAGTACTTC. The genes are TRBV4-3 and TRBJ2-5; the match to TRBD2 covers 8 bases. The CDR3 totals 18 residues. V shed 0 bases and J 7 bases; nucleotides not matched to a gene: 16. Germline values: CDR1 LGHNA, CDR2 YSLEER.

This clonotype was seen a handful of times. The chain uses TRBV6-5 and TRBJ2-7; 8 bases are a match to TRBD1. The V segment lost 8 bases and the J segment 3 bases; nucleotides outside the gene matches: 12. In germline, CDR1 is MNHEY, CDR2 SVGAGI. CDR3 length: 15 amino acids. The CDR3, as DNA: TGTGCCAGCCTCGACATTCGACAGGGGAGCTACGAGCAGTACTTC. Protein: CASLDIRQGSYEQYF.

Many counts were recorded for this clonotype. The chain joins TRBV28 to TRBJ1-1, with D unclear. CDR1 MDHEN and CDR2 SYDVKM come from the germline V gene. The germline V and J ends were trimmed by 2 bases and 1 base, with 8 bases remaining between them. This CDR3 spans 14 amino acids. The CDR3 spells CASSLNPGNTEAFF. In nucleotides, the CDR3 is TGTGCCAGCAGTTTAAATCCAGGGAACACTGAAGCTTTCTTT.

Ten or more counts support this clonotype. The CDR3 DNA reads TGTGCCAGCAGTTTAGGTGGGACGTCCTACGAGCAGTACTTC. Its protein is CASSLGGTSYEQYF. The V gene is TRBV28, the J gene TRBJ2-7; D is perhaps TRBD1 or TRBD2 (5 bases each). Germline assignment: CDR1 MDHEN and CDR2 SYDVKM. The V end was cut by 2 bases, the J end by 1 base, with 9 bases between. This CDR3 is 14 amino acids long.

This clonotype was picked up many times. The chain recombines TRBV4-3 with TRBJ2-2, with TRBD2 matching over 11 bases. The CDR3 is made up of 20 amino acids. V shed 0 bases, J shed 0 bases, and the junction held 9 bases outside the gene matches. Per germline, CDR1 LGHNA and CDR2 YSLEER. CDR3 bases: TGCGCCAGCAGCCAAGAGTGGTTAGCGGGAGGGTTCGCGAACACCGGGGAGCTGTTTTTT. Translating gives CASSQEWLAGGFANTGELFF.

This sequence joins TRBV14 and TRBJ2-3; the D is unclear. The CDR3 is made up of 14 amino acids. From germline, CDR1 is SGHDN and CDR2 FVKESK. V lost 4 bases to trimming and J lost 6 bases, with 14 bases between them. The CDR3 nucleotides read TGTGCCAGCAGCCGGAATGGCCTGCTCGATACGCAGTATTTT. This gives the protein CASSRNGLLDTQYF.

This clonotype was recorded many times. The genes are TRBV24-1 and TRBJ2-3; a possible D gene is TRBD2 (5 bases). CDR3 length: 16 residues. The V gene's germline CDR1 is KGHDR and CDR2 SFDVKD. V was shortened by 3 bases and J by 3 bases, with 15 bases between the two germline ends. The CDR3 reads CATSDPSPRATDTQYF. In nucleotides, the CDR3 is TGTGCCACCAGTGATCCGTCCCCGAGGGCGACAGATACGCAGTATTTT.

The V and J genes are TRBV27 and TRBJ1-4; TRBD1 might be the D (5 bases). Germline CDR1 reads MNHEY; CDR2 reads SMNVEV (reference sequence). Trimming took 6 bases from V and 5 from J, leaving 13 bases between them. There are 14 residues in the CDR3. The CDR3 coding sequence is TGTGCCAGCAGAGGACATCGCCAAAATGAAAAACTGTTTTTT. Its translation: CASRGHRQNEKLFF.

This clonotype was recorded at least ten times. The CDR3 nucleotides read TGTGCCAGCAGCCAAGGGGGCGCTGGCGATGGCTACACCTTC. As protein: CASSQGGAGDGYTF. The rearrangement joins TRBV14 to TRBJ1-2; possible D gene TRBD1, 5 bases. The CDR3 is 14 amino acids. Germline V lookup: CDR1 SGHDN, CDR2 FVKESK. V gave up 1 base and J gave up 6 bases, with 12 bases separating them.

A few counts support this clonotype. This chain joins TRBV25-1 and TRBJ2-1, with a weak D call TRBD2 (6 bases). The V gene lost 2 bases and the J gene lost 0 bases, with 8 bases spanning the gap. The CDR3 is 15 amino acids. The germline CDR1 and CDR2 sequences are MGHDK and SYGVNS. CDR3 amino acids: CASSEGGISYNEQFF. CDR3 sequence (DNA): TGTGCCAGCAGTGAAGGCGGGATCTCCTACAATGAGCAGTTCTTC.

In this sample, this clonotype turned up a few times. V and J are TRBV19 and TRBJ2-5, with TRBD2 matching over 8 bases. CDR1 is LNHDA and CDR2 is SQIVND in the germline V gene (reference sequence). CDR3 length: 15 amino acids. Trimming removed 6 bases from V and 5 bases from J; junction bases left unmatched: 11. The CDR3 DNA follows: TGTGCCAGTAGCCTTCGACTAGCGTCCCAGGAGACCCAGTACTTC. The encoded protein is CASSLRLASQETQYF.

This clonotype was counted at least ten times. The chain joins TRBV27 to TRBJ2-1, with 8 nucleotides matching TRBD2. The length of the CDR3 is 15 residues. Germline V gives CDR1 MNHEY, CDR2 SMNVEV (reference sequence). The V gene end was trimmed by 3 bases and the J gene end by 1 base; junction bases not matched to a gene: 2. The CDR3 DNA reads TGTGCCAGCAGTTTGGGCGGGAGGTCCTACAATGAGCAGTTCTTC. Protein product: CASSLGGRSYNEQFF.

This clonotype was found many times. The V gene is TRBV19, the J gene TRBJ2-5; TRBD2 matches 9 bases. The CDR3 spans 14 residues. Germline values: CDR1 LNHDA, CDR2 SQIVND (reference sequence). The V and J ends lost 4 bases and 2 bases, in that order; junction bases with no gene match: 2. CDR3 in amino acids: CASSTGLAQETQYF. In DNA form, the CDR3 reads TGTGCCAGTAGTACGGGACTAGCTCAAGAGACCCAGTACTTC.

This clonotype was seen at least ten times. The chain uses TRBV28 and TRBJ2-7; D gene ambiguous. Germline CDR1 and CDR2: MDHEN and SYDVKM. CDR3 length equals 11 residues. Trimming shortened V by 5 bases and J by 3 bases, and 5 bases separated the two germline ends. The CDR3 reads CASSTVYEQYF. In DNA, the CDR3 is TGTGCCAGCAGTACGGTCTACGAGCAGTACTTC.

This clonotype was detected only a few times. The chain carries TRBV30 and TRBJ2-7, with 8 bases fitting TRBD2. CDR3 size: 14 residues. With V trimmed by 4 bases and J by 3 bases, 8 bases remained unmatched. CDR1 is GTSNPN, CDR2 SVGIG, per germline (reference sequence). CDR3 coding DNA: TGTGCCTGGAACCCCCGGGGGGGAATCTACGAGCAGTACTTC. This translates into CAWNPRGGIYEQYF. Filled out from reference TRBV30 and TRBJ2-7, the complete variable domain reads SQTIHQWPATLVQPVGSPLSLECTVEGTSNPNLYWYRQAAGRGLQLLFYSVGIGQISSEVPQNLSASRPQDRQFILSSKKLLLSDSGFYLCAWNPRGGIYEQYFGPGTRLTVT.

In this sample, this clonotype turned up many times. The chain uses TRBV7-2 and TRBJ1-2, with 7 positions matching TRBD1. V lost 6 bases and J lost 7; bases outside the gene matches: 8. The CDR3 is made up of 13 amino acids. Germline V gene sequence: CDR1 SGHTA, CDR2 FQGNSA. CDR3 sequence (DNA): TGTGCCAGCAGAAAAGGGGGCGCCGCTGGCTACACCTTC. Residues: CASRKGGAAGYTF.

Many counts were recorded for this clonotype. This chain uses TRBV2 with TRBJ2-7; 7 positions match TRBD1. CDR3 length: 15 amino acids. The germline V gene encodes CDR1 SNHLY and CDR2 FYNNEI. The V gene end was trimmed by 7 bases and the J gene end by 3 bases; junction bases not matched to a gene: 12. The CDR3 protein is CASNFRDSHFYEQYF. CDR3 bases: TGTGCCAGCAATTTCCGGGACAGTCATTTCTACGAGCAGTACTTC.